This T cell receptor beta chain comes out of a study of identifying expanded T cells in peripheral blood (dated by TCRdb to about 2019). Study-wide context: Technical replicates were generated by sequencing separate aliquots of the same genomic DNA pool, and four replicates were compared pairwise.

Per the germline V gene, SGHRS is the CDR1 and YFSETQ is the CDR2. The CDR3 contains 15 residues, cysteine and phenylalanine counted. The entry retains the CDR3 DNA only, 45 bases that are in frame from base 1. V is clipped by 0 bases and J by 5 bases, and the sequence between their germline boundaries is 15 bases long. General findings and caveats noted by the study authors: The binomial model flagged 0.9 to 1.5 differentially abundant clones between technical replicates, compared with approximately 15 over two weeks and 18 to 20 over roughly 4 weeks. Across all healthy donors, variance in clone template counts between two-week samples was found to increase significantly with total template count. Across all healthy-donor time intervals, the beta-binomial model significantly lowered both the number of clones called differentially abundant and the false-positive rate. The authors expected that over much longer intervals, such as months to years, biological variance in healthy repertoires might increase even further.

During the collection period, no infections or other immune events were recorded for the healthy donors. Healthy-donor blood repertoires served as a training cohort to calibrate time-dependent variance in a beta-binomial model of T-cell clone differential abundance. There were 10 healthy donors in the training cohort, of whom 3 were female and 7 were male. The donors were between about 29 and 65 years old, with an average age of about 45 years. Whole blood from each healthy donor was obtained from a commercial supplier and was collected at three time points around 2 weeks apart. For immunosequencing, genomic DNA was extracted from whole blood that had not been sorted. A word on this clone: Its target antigen remains unknown. No much larger clone exists at a distance of one base, and base qualities are not known.

The immunoSEQ Assay, which relies on bias-controlled multiplex PCR amplification of genomic DNA, was used to profile TCRbeta CDR3 regions. The source study handled its data this way. The absolute abundance of each unique TCRbeta CDR3 region was quantified after sequences were collapsed and filtered. Differential abundance was tested with a binomial (Fisher-equivalent) model and with a beta-binomial model adding time-dependent variance fitted from healthy donors. Any clone with fewer than 5 combined templates was excluded, and a clone was called differentially abundant if its Benjamini-Hochberg FDR was below 0.01. The form v = (b*log(k)+a)^2 was used to model beta-binomial variance as a function of total template count across the two samples. Here the immuneACCESS table is served through TCRdb, limited to in-frame sequences with V and J called. Missing clones are a known gap in these copies; in checked studies unresolved V genes cover under half, and the rest lacks a known reason. The V and J calls and clone size were taken over from that table, and D and trimming were inferred from the DNA. In all, the sample holds 65,000 to 95,000 clones, and roughly 84% of those were seen once. Roughly a fifth of the sample is taken by the ten largest.

This sequence originates from a person between 18 and 75 years old in good health. The sequence links TRBV5-1 to TRBJ2-7; a weak D assignment points to TRBD2 (6 bases agree). The sample comprised blood. The CDR3 loop reads CASSLGPGEAHEQYF. The bases read TGCGCCAGCAGCTTGGGACCGGGGGAAGCCCACGAGCAGTACTTC.